A single TCR beta chain is shown here with its context. No antigen is known for it. No much larger clone exists at a distance of one base, and base qualities are not known. The data were obtained in a study of blood T cell repertoires in COVID-19 (TCRdb year 2020). Regarding the complete study: Samples from collaborators originated in the United States, Italy and Spain and spanned both the acute and convalescent phases of COVID-19. The prospective study material was composed of cDNA or gDNA derived from T cells, B-cell-depleted T cells, or PBMCs. Deeply sampled blood TCRbeta repertoires from subjects exposed to, actively infected with, or recovered from COVID-19 were included in the dataset. The repertoires were made available in a free public database intended to serve as a resource for research on the immune response to SARS-CoV-2. The samples were drawn from two sources: the first 160 participants of the ongoing ImmuneRACE study, and about 1,300 subjects contributed by 6 global collaborators. The sample metadata nearly always contained a de-identified subject ID, COVID-19 status, age in years and sex. HLA class I and class II types, where available, came from metadata supplied by the sample provider rather than from assay-based typing. Beyond this particular receptor, the publication reports: Clinical and demographic metadata were provided uncurated, with the amount varying by source and participant.

The immunoSEQ Assay, a bias-controlled multiplex PCR, was used to amplify TCRbeta CDR3 regions from genomic DNA. As for the original processing: Nucleated cell counts per sample were estimated from amplification of reference gene primers within the assay. Sequence reads were collapsed and filtered to measure the absolute abundance of every unique TCRbeta CDR3 rearrangement. For each sample, productive Simpson clonality was calculated as the square root of Simpson's diversity index over productive rearrangements. TCRdb obtained this table from immuneACCESS and retained in-frame rearrangements with V and J assigned. These tables miss some clones; where compared with another copy, unresolved V genes account for less than half of the shortfall, and the remainder is unexplained. The V and J calls and the clone size are those of that table, but D and trimming were determined from the DNA. The sample profile shows around 170,000 clones; 88% of them were found once. The ten largest clonotypes hold approximately 9.4% of the sample.

The CDR3 runs 15 amino acids, cysteine and phenylalanine included. Only the CDR3 DNA is retained, 45 bases long and in frame from the first base. According to the germline V gene (reference sequence), CDR1 reads LNHDA and CDR2 reads SQIVND. Trimming leaves V shorter by 6 bases and J shorter by 1 base, with the junction holding 3 bases beyond the gene matches. Enrolling through a virtual design, the prospective study's participants ranged in age from about 18 to 89 years and lived across 20 to 30 United States geographic areas. In the prospective study, cohorts were assigned on the basis of participant-reported clinical history obtained from a screening survey and a study questionnaire. Recovered participants in ImmuneRACE Cohort 3 were defined as having two consecutive negative NP/OP PCR tests, clearance from a healthcare professional, or resolution of symptoms. Mobile phlebotomists in the prospective study collected whole blood, serum and a nasopharyngeal or oropharyngeal swab from every participant. Prospective study participants could optionally give additional blood draws and questionnaires over an approximately 2-month period. Before DNA extraction, prospective study blood samples were shipped either frozen or at room temperature.

The specimen sequenced was PBMCs or T cells enriched from blood (not recorded which). This clonotype was sampled from a woman aged 18-30 years who had recovered from COVID-19. The receptor chain draws on TRBV19 and TRBJ1-5, with 10 junctional bases fitting TRBD1. CDR3 sequence: CASRGTGDSNQPQHF. The DNA is TGTGCCAGTAGAGGGACAGGGGACAGCAATCAGCCCCAGCATTTT. Extended through the reference TRBV19 and TRBJ1-5 proteins, this CDR3 yields the full variable domain: DGGITQSPKYLFRKEGQNVTLSCEQNLNHDAMYWYRQDPGQGLRLIYYSQIVNDFQKGDIAEGYSVSREKKESFPLTVTSAQKNPTAFYLCASRGTGDSNQPQHFGDGTRLSIL.